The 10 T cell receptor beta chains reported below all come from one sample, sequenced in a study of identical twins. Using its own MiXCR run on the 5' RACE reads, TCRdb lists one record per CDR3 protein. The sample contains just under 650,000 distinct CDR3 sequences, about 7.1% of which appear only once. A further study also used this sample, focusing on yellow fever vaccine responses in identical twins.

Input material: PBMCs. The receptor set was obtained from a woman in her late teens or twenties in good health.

The CDR3 DNA follows: TGTGCCAGCAGTACCCGAGGGGCGTATGGCTACACCTTC. Protein: CASSTRGAYGYTF. This chain links TRBV5-8 with TRBJ1-2; a possible D gene is TRBD1 (5 bases). CDR3 size: 13 residues. CDR1 SGHTS and CDR2 YDEGEE come from the germline V gene. V was shortened by 5 bases and J by 5 bases, with 13 bases between the two germline ends. The full variable domain, its missing parts supplied by reference TRBV5-8 and TRBJ1-2, is EAGVTQSPTHLIKTRGQQATLRCSPISGHTSVYWYQQALGLGLQFLLWYDEGEERNRGNFPPRFSGRQFPNYSSELNVNALELEDSALYLCASSTRGAYGYTFGSGTRLTVV.

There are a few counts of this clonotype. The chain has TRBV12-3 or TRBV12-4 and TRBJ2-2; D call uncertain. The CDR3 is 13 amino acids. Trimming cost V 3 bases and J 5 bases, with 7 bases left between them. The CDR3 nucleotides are TGTGCCAGCAGTTTTGGGGATACCGGGGAGCTGTTTTTT. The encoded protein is CASSFGDTGELFF.

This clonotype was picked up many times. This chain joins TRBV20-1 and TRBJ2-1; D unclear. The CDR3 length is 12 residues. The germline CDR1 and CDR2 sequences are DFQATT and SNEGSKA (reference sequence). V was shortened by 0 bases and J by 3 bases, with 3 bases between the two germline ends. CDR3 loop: CSARDYYNEQFF. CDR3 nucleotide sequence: TGCAGTGCTAGAGACTACTACAATGAGCAGTTCTTC.

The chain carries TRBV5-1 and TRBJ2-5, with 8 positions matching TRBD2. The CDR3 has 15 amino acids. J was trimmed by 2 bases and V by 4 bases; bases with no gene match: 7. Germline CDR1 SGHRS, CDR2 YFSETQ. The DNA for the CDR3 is TGCGCCAGCAGCCCGCGACTAGCGCTACAAGAGACCCAGTACTTC. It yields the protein CASSPRLALQETQYF.

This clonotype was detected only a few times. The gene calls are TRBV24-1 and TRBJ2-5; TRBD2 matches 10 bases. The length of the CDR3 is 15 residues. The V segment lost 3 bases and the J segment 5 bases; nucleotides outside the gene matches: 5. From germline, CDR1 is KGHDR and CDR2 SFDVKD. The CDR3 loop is CATSDRGTSEETQYF. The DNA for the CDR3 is TGTGCCACCAGTGATCGCGGGACTAGCGAGGAGACCCAGTACTTC.

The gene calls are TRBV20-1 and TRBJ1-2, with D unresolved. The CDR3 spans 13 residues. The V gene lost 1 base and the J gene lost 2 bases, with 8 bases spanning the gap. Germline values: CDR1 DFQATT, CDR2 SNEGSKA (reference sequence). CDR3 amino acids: CSARAWENYGYTF. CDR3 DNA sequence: TGCAGTGCTAGAGCGTGGGAAAACTATGGCTACACCTTC.

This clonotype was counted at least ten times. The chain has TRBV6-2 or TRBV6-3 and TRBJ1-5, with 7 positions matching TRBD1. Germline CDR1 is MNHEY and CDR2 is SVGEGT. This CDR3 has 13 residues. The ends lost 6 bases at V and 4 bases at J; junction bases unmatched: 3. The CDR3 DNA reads TGTGCCAGCAGCAACAGGGGAAATCAGCCCCAGCATTTT. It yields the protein CASSNRGNQPQHF.

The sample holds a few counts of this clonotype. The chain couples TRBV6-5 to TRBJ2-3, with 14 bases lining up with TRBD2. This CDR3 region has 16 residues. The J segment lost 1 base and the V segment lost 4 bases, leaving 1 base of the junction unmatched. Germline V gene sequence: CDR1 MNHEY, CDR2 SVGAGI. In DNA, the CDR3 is TGTGCCAGCAGTTTGACTAGCGGGGGGGGCACAGATACGCAGTATTTT. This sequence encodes CASSLTSGGGTDTQYF.

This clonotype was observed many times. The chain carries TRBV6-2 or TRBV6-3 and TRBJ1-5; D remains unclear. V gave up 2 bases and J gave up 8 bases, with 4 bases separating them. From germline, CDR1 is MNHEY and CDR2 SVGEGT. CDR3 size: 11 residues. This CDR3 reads CASSYPEPQHF. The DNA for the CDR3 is TGTGCCAGCAGTTACCCGGAGCCCCAGCATTTT.

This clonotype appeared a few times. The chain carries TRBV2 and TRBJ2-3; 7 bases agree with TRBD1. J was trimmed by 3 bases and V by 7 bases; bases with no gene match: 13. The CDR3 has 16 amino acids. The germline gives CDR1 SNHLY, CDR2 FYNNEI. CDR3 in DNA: TGTGCCAGCACCGTAGGGCCGACAGGGTGGACAGATACGCAGTATTTT. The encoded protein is CASTVGPTGWTDTQYF.